Below are 17 T cell receptor beta chains sequenced from a single sample in a study of CD8+CD57+ T cells in acquired aplastic anemia. Both TCR beta VDJ combination and CDR3 sequence profiling were carried out. Genomic DNA was the template for this profiling. TCRdb re-derived calls from the reads in MiXCR, one entry per CDR3 protein. The repertoire consists of fewer than 250,000 distinct CDR3 sequences, with approximately 49% occurring once and the leading ten covering more than 15%. The sequencing sample was made of sorted CD4+, CD8+, or CD8+CD57+ T cells (not recorded which) from PBMCs. The receptors shown here come from a human donor in good health, serving as a control.

This chain links TRBV10-3 with TRBJ1-1; D remains ambiguous. Germline V gene data show CDR1 as ENHRY and CDR2 as SYGVKD. The CDR3 sequence is 12 residues long. V lost 4 bases and J lost 6, with 9 bases in between. As DNA, the CDR3 is TGTGCCATCAGTGGGGCAGGAGCTGAAGCTTTCTTT. Translation gives CAISGAGAEAFF.

This chain uses TRBV6-6 with TRBJ2-7; unclear D gene. With 0 bases removed from V and 3 bases from J, the gap between germline ends came to 12 bases. The germline gives CDR1 MNHNY, CDR2 SVGAGI (reference sequence). The CDR3 length is 15 residues. The CDR3 nucleotides read TGTGCCAGCAGTTACTCGCTGGGTACCGGCTACGAGCAGTACTTC. Its protein product is CASSYSLGTGYEQYF.

On this clonotype: A junction end diverges from the germline sequence, so it may reflect a read error. The gene calls are TRBV7-9 and TRBJ1-2, with D uncertain. The CDR3 sequence is 13 residues long. Per germline, CDR1 SEHNR and CDR2 FQNEAQ (reference sequence). The CDR3 region has the DNA TGTGCCGGCAGCTTAGATGGACGCTATGGCTACACCTTC. Protein sequence: CAGSLDGRYGYTF.

CDR3 region: CSVPLISGNYGYTF. CDR3 coding DNA: TGCAGCGTCCCTTTAATTAGCGGGAACTATGGCTACACCTTC. The chain employs TRBV29-1 and TRBJ1-2; no reliable D call. Trimming removed 6 bases from V and 2 bases from J, with 16 bases in between. Germline-derived CDR1 and CDR2 are SQVTM and ANQGSEA. CDR3 length: 14 amino acids. Complete variable domain (other parts from reference TRBV29-1 and TRBJ1-2): SAVISQKPSRDICQRGTSLTIQCQVDSQVTMMFWYRQQPGQSLTLIATANQGSEATYESGFVIDKFPISRPNLTFSTLTVSNMSPEDSSIYLCSVPLISGNYGYTFGSGTRLTVV.

The V and J genes are TRBV7-9 and TRBJ2-5; a possible D gene is TRBD1 (5 bases). Germline CDR1 SEHNR, CDR2 FQNEAQ (reference sequence). The CDR3 has 14 residues. The germline V and J ends were trimmed by 3 bases and 4 bases, with 12 bases remaining between them. The CDR3 sequence: CASSLAGISETQYF. DNA for the CDR3: TGTGCCAGCAGCTTGGCAGGGATATCAGAGACCCAGTACTTC.

This clonotype was recorded at least ten times. This sequence joins TRBV11-2 and TRBJ2-7; D possibly corresponds to TRBD1 (5 bases). V was shortened by 3 bases and J by 2 bases, with 8 bases between the two germline ends. The length of the CDR3 is 13 residues. Germline V lookup: CDR1 SGHAT, CDR2 FQNNGV. DNA of the CDR3: TGTGCCAGCAGCTTGCAGGGTCCCTACGAGCAGTACTTC. It is translated as CASSLQGPYEQYF.

This chain uses TRBV2 with TRBJ2-5, with a tentative D call TRBD1 (6 bases). From germline, CDR1 is SNHLY and CDR2 FYNNEI. There are 14 residues in the CDR3. With 6 bases removed from V and 1 base from J, the gap between germline ends came to 12 bases. DNA of the CDR3: TGTGCCAGCAGCACAGGGCGAACCCAAGAGACCCAGTACTTC. Amino acids: CASSTGRTQETQYF.

V usage is TRBV5-1 and J usage is TRBJ2-7; 11 bases map to TRBD1. V gave up 4 bases and J gave up 3 bases; unmatched junction bases: 9. The CDR3 consists of 16 residues. The germline gives CDR1 SGHRS, CDR2 YFSETQ. DNA of the CDR3: TGCGCCAGCAGCCCCATTGGGACAGGGGGTGGCTACGAGCAGTACTTC. Protein sequence: CASSPIGTGGGYEQYF.

The chain has TRBV20-1 and TRBJ1-2; D is possibly TRBD1 (5 bases). Deletions cut 5 bases from V and 4 bases from J, with 17 bases between. CDR3 length equals 14 residues. Germline CDR1 is DFQATT and CDR2 is SNEGSKA (reference sequence). The CDR3 region has the DNA TGCAGTGCTCAGACTAGCGGGGGGGTCTATGGCTACACCTTC. It encodes CSAQTSGGVYGYTF.

The chain links TRBV12-3 or TRBV12-4 to TRBJ1-2; 9 positions match TRBD1. CDR3 size: 14 residues. Trimming cost V 11 bases and J 2 bases; bases outside gene matches: 9. The CDR3 is CACQPGQGNYGYTF. The CDR3, as DNA: TGTGCCTGTCAACCGGGACAGGGCAACTATGGCTACACCTTC.

Ten or more counts support this clonotype. V and J are TRBV3-1 and TRBJ1-3, with no clear D. Germline CDR1 and CDR2: LGHDT and YNNKEL (reference sequence). This CDR3 comprises 15 residues. V lost 1 base, J lost 1 base, and 8 bases lay in between. Written as DNA, the CDR3 is TGTGCCAGCAGCCAAGTCGGAGCTTCTGGAAACACCATATATTTT. It yields the protein CASSQVGASGNTIYF. Supplemented by reference TRBV3-1 and TRBJ1-3, the full variable domain reads DTAVSQTPKYLVTQMGNDKSIKCEQNLGHDTMYWYKQDSKKFLKIMFSYNNKELIINETVPNRFSPKSPDKAHLNLHINSLELGDSAVYFCASSQVGASGNTIYFGEGSWLTVV.

This clonotype was counted at least ten times. The gene calls are TRBV12-5 and TRBJ2-6; D is possibly TRBD1 (5 bases). V was pared by 4 bases and J by 0 bases, with 13 bases between. This CDR3 spans 17 amino acids. Germline V gene data show CDR1 as LGHNT and CDR2 as FRNRAP. In nucleotides, the CDR3 is TGTGCTAGTGGTTCCAGGGTGCCGATCTCTGGGGCCAACGTCCTGACTTTC. Protein: CASGSRVPISGANVLTF.

This clonotype was detected ten times or more. The chain links TRBV24-1 to TRBJ2-1; D not certain. Germline CDR1 KGHDR, CDR2 SFDVKD. The CDR3 is made up of 16 amino acids. Trimming left V 4 bases short and J 2 bases short, with 14 bases between. The CDR3 DNA sequence: TGTGCCACCAGTGAGGCCAGGCCGTTCCCCTACAATGAGCAGTTCTTC. This codes for CATSEARPFPYNEQFF.

This chain connects TRBV10-2 to TRBJ2-7; TRBD1 might be the D (6 bases). Trimming left V 7 bases short and J 0 bases short, with 16 bases between. The CDR3 covers 15 residues. CDR1 WSHSY and CDR2 SAAADI come from the germline V gene. The CDR3 DNA reads TGCGCCAGCAACGCCGGGACACAGAGCTCCTACGAGCAGTACTTC. Its translation is CASNAGTQSSYEQYF.

The sample holds one count of this clonotype. The V and J genes are TRBV7-9 and TRBJ2-1; 10 nucleotides line up with TRBD2. The CDR3 sequence is 16 residues long. Germline V gives CDR1 SEHNR, CDR2 FQNEAQ (reference sequence). V shed 4 bases, J shed 2 bases, and the junction held 5 bases outside the gene matches. The CDR3 sequence is CASSSLAGKTYNEQFF. The CDR3 DNA reads as TGTGCCAGCAGCTCACTAGCGGGGAAAACCTACAATGAGCAGTTCTTC.

In this sample, this clonotype turned up many times. The chain links TRBV4-1 to TRBJ2-7; TRBD1 or TRBD2 may be the D gene (7 bases each). V was clipped by 0 bases and J by 5 bases, with 17 bases between them. CDR1 is MGHRA, CDR2 YSYEKL, per germline. This CDR3 has 16 residues. CDR3 sequence (DNA): TGCGCCAGCAGCCAAGAGGGGAGGGGGCGAGTAAACGAGCAGTACTTC. This translates into CASSQEGRGRVNEQYF.

A note on this clonotype: Its ends do not fully match the called genes, so a read error is possible. The rearrangement links TRBV25-1 to TRBJ2-3; 13 nucleotides match TRBD2. Looked up from germline, CDR1 is MGHDK and CDR2 is SYGVNS. The CDR3 has 18 amino acids. CDR3 protein: CAGSPRLAGGSSEDTQYF. In nucleotides, the CDR3 is TGTGCCGGCAGTCCGCGACTAGCGGGGGGTAGCTCAGAGGATACGCAGTATTTT.